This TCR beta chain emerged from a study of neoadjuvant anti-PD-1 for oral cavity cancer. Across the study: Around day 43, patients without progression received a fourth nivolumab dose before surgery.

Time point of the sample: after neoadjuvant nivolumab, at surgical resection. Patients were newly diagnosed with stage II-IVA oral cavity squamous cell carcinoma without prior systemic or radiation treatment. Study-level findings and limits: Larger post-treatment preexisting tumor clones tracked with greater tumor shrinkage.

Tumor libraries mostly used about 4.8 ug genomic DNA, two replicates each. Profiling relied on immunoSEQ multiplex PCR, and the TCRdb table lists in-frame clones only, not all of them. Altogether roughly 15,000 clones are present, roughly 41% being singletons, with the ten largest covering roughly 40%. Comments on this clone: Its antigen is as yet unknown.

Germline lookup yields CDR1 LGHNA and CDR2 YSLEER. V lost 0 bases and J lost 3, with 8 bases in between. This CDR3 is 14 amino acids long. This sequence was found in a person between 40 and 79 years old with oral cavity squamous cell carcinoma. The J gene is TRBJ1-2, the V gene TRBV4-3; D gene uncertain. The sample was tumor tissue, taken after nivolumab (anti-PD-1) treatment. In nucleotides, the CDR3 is TGCGCCAGCAGCCAAGACAGGCTGGACTATGGCTACACCTTC. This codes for CASSQDRLDYGYTF.